Listed below are T cell receptor beta chains from one sample, sequenced in a study of blood T cell repertoires in COVID-19. Clones were sequenced by immunoSEQ multiplex PCR, and TCRdb holds only the in-frame ones, with some missing. In the table there are approximately 170,000 clones, approximately 79% of which are singletons. Sequenced: PBMCs or T cells enriched from blood (not recorded which). Receptors were obtained from a woman aged 70-85 years in a cohort exposed to, infected with or recovered from COVID-19 (not recorded which). Both conserved end residues are part of each CDR3. D genes are given only for firm matches. The size entry is marked missing in some rows and otherwise reads once, few, many or a size class.

>NA|TRBV10-1|13|NA|TRBJ2-5
TGCGCCAGCAGTCCCAGGGATTTGAAGACCCAGTACTTC
CASSPRDLKTQYF
>NA|TRBV3-1/TRBV3-2|15|NA|TRBJ1-6
TGTGCCAGCAGCCAAGGTATCCCTAGGAATTCACCCCTCCACTTT
CASSQGIPRNSPLHF
>NA|TRBV30|11|NA|TRBJ2-1
TGTGCCTGGAGTAGCCTGGGCACGCAGTTCTTC
CAWSSLGTQFF
>NA|TRBV12-3/TRBV12-4|12|NA|TRBJ1-5
TGTGCCAGCAGTTTGGCCGGGCAGCCCCAGCATTTT
CASSLAGQPQHF
>TRBD1|TRBV19|14|NA|TRBJ1-1
TGTGCCAGTAGTATAAGGGGGACAGGAAAAGAAGCTTTCTTT
CASSIRGTGKEAFF
>TRBD1|TRBV7-6|15|once|TRBJ2-3
TGTGCCAGCAGCCCCAGACAGGGCAGCACAGATACGCAGTATTTT
CASSPRQGSTDTQYF
>NA|TRBV12-3/TRBV12-4|12|NA|TRBJ2-7
TGTGCCAGCAGTTTACGGCTAGCGGAGCAGTACTTC
CASSLRLAEQYF
>NA|TRBV5-1|13|NA|TRBJ1-5
TGCGCCAGCAGCTTGGCTGCGGGTCAGCCCCAGCATTTT
CASSLAAGQPQHF
>NA|TRBV20-1|20|NA|TRBJ2-3
TGCAGTGCTAGTAGTATCAGTGTTCGAAGTCTCCCCGATAGCACAGATACGCAGTATTTT
CSASSISVRSLPDSTDTQYF
>TRBD1|TRBV9|14|NA|TRBJ1-1
TGTGCCAGCACCGCAGGGACAGGGTCAGTCGGAGCTTTCTTT
CASTAGTGSVGAFF
>TRBD2|TRBV5-1|15|NA|TRBJ2-1
TGCGCCAGCAAACGCGGGAGCGATACCTACAATGAGCAGTTCTTC
CASKRGSDTYNEQFF
>TRBD2|TRBV7-2|15|NA|TRBJ2-3
TGTGCCAGCAGCCGGACTAGCGGGCCGGGAGATACGCAGTATTTT
CASSRTSGPGDTQYF
>NA|TRBV6-5|15|NA|TRBJ2-7
TGTGCCAGCAGTTACTCGTACAGTGGATCCTACGAGCAGTACTTC
CASSYSYSGSYEQYF
>NA|TRBV7-2|13|NA|TRBJ1-5
TGTGCCAGCAGCTCGGGGTGGAATCAGCCCCAGCATTTT
CASSSGWNQPQHF
>NA|TRBV28|14|NA|TRBJ1-5
TGTGCCAGCAGTACATACAGGGATGTTCAGCCCCAGCATTTT
CASSTYRDVQPQHF
>NA|TRBV5-6|11|NA|TRBJ2-3
TGTGCCAGCAGCTTTATAGATACGCAGTATTTT
CASSFIDTQYF
>NA|TRBV11-3|11|NA|TRBJ2-7
TGTGCCAGCACCCGAGGCTACGAGCAGTACTTC
CASTRGYEQYF
>TRBD1|TRBV6-5|11|NA|TRBJ1-2
TGTGCCAGCAGAACAGGGGTTGGCTACACCTTC
CASRTGVGYTF
>NA|TRBV11-2|12|NA|TRBJ2-5
TGTGCCAGCAGCCACTATACAGGGACCCAGTACTTC
CASSHYTGTQYF
>NA|TRBV10-3|14|NA|TRBJ1-1
TGTGCCATCAGCCCAGGGTCCACGGACACTGAAGCTTTCTTT
CAISPGSTDTEAFF
>TRBD1|TRBV4-1|16|NA|TRBJ1-1
TGCGCCAGCTTTGAAGAGAGGCTTGGGACAGGCCGTGGGGCTTTCTTT
CASFEERLGTGRGAFF
>TRBD1|TRBV28|16|NA|TRBJ1-5
TGTGCCAGCAGTTGGGGAACAGGGGTAGGCAATCAGCCCCAGCATTTT
CASSWGTGVGNQPQHF
>NA|TRBV6-5|13|NA|TRBJ2-3
TGTGCCAGCACGCGGTCTAGCACAGATACGCAGTATTTT
CASTRSSTDTQYF
>NA|TRBV28|18|NA|TRBJ2-1
TGTGCCAGCAGTTTATTCCGACTCCAGGGGGGCCCTAGAAATGAGCAGTTCTTC
CASSLFRLQGGPRNEQFF
>NA|TRBV5-5|17|NA|TRBJ2-1
TGTGCCAGCAGCTTGGCTCCCAACCCGGGACACTACAATGAGCAGTTCTTC
CASSLAPNPGHYNEQFF
>NA|TRBV4-3|14|NA|TRBJ1-1
TGCGCCAGCAGCCAAGAGTTTTTAGACACTGAAGCTTTCTTT
CASSQEFLDTEAFF
>NA|TRBV7-8|13|NA|TRBJ1-2
TGTGCCAGCAGCTTCCTGACAGACTATGGCTACACCTTC
CASSFLTDYGYTF
>NA|TRBV29-1|15|NA|TRBJ1-1
TGCAGCGCCATGACGGACAGAAACATGAACACTGAAGCTTTCTTT
CSAMTDRNMNTEAFF
>NA|TRBV30|13|few|TRBJ1-4
TGTGCCTGGAGAGTCCCGCCGGATGAAAAACTGTTTTTT
CAWRVPPDEKLFF
>TRBD2|TRBV24-1|14|few|TRBJ2-5
TGTGCCACCAGTGACCCCGGGAGGGAGGAGACCCAGTACTTC
CATSDPGREETQYF
>TRBD1|TRBV28|19|NA|TRBJ2-1
TGTGCCAGCAGCCGTCCGACAGGGGAATGGCGCCTCTCCTACAATGAGCAGTTCTTC
CASSRPTGEWRLSYNEQFF
>TRBD2|TRBV24-1|16|NA|TRBJ2-1
TGTGCCACCAGTGACACCACTAGCGGGAGATACAATGAGCAGTTCTTC
CATSDTTSGRYNEQFF
>TRBD1|TRBV5-1|15|NA|TRBJ2-7
TGCGCCAGCAGCTTGGTGGGGACAGGGTCCTACGAGCAGTACTTC
CASSLVGTGSYEQYF
>TRBD1|TRBV6-5|15|NA|TRBJ2-5
TGTGCCAGCAGTTTGGGACAGGTTTTATCTGAGACCCAGTACTTC
CASSLGQVLSETQYF
>TRBD1|TRBV6-2/TRBV6-3|14|NA|TRBJ2-5
TGTGCCAGCAGTTATGGCAGGGGGAGAAAGACCCAGTACTTC
CASSYGRGRKTQYF
>NA|TRBV30|13|NA|TRBJ2-7
TGTGCCTGGAGTTCACAGTATCCCTACGAGCAGTACTTC
CAWSSQYPYEQYF
>NA|TRBV29-1|14|NA|TRBJ2-1
TGCAGCGTTTCAGAGGGGGGGCTGGACAATGAGCAGTTCTTC
CSVSEGGLDNEQFF
>TRBD1|TRBV28|16|NA|TRBJ1-4
TGTGCCAGCAGCTCGACGGGACAGATGACTAATGAAAAACTGTTTTTT
CASSSTGQMTNEKLFF
>TRBD2|TRBV19|14|NA|TRBJ2-5
TGTGCCAGTAGTACGGGACTAGATAAGCAGACCCAGTACTTC
CASSTGLDKQTQYF
>TRBD2|TRBV27|17|few|TRBJ2-7
TGTGCCACCGTGGGGACAGCGGAGACTAGCGGGAGCTACGAGCAGTACTTC
CATVGTAETSGSYEQYF
>NA|TRBV7-6|15|NA|TRBJ2-2
TGTGCCAGCAGCTTAGCGGGAGTTTACACCGGGGAGCTGTTTTTT
CASSLAGVYTGELFF
>TRBD1|TRBV5-1|16|NA|TRBJ1-1
TGCGCCAGCAGCCCGGGGACAGGAGGGTTTAGCACTGAAGCTTTCTTT
CASSPGTGGFSTEAFF
>TRBD1|TRBV10-3|15|NA|TRBJ2-7
TGTGCCATCACCCCCCGGCAGGGGGTTGGGTACGAGCAGTACTTC
CAITPRQGVGYEQYF
>TRBD1|TRBV6-2/TRBV6-3|14|NA|TRBJ1-2
TGTGCCAGCAGTAGCCCTAGGACAGGGTTTGGCTACACCTTC
CASSSPRTGFGYTF
>TRBD2|TRBV6-2/TRBV6-3|14|NA|TRBJ2-7
TGTGCCAGCAGTTTGGGAGGGTCCTCCTACGAGCAGTACTTC
CASSLGGSSYEQYF
>NA|TRBV12-5|15|NA|TRBJ1-2
TGTGCTAGTGGTCACGACAGTCATGGGAACTATGGCTACACCTTC
CASGHDSHGNYGYTF
>NA|TRBV7-2|13|few|TRBJ2-5
TGTGCCAGCAGCTTAGGGCGGGGAGAGACCCAGTACTTC
CASSLGRGETQYF
>NA|TRBV28|12|NA|TRBJ2-1
TGTGCCAGCAGTTCTGGACTTCCTGAGCAGTTCTTC
CASSSGLPEQFF
>TRBD2|TRBV11-3|15|once|TRBJ2-1
TGTGCCAGCAGCAATAAGCGGGGGCCCTACAATGAGCAGTTCTTC
CASSNKRGPYNEQFF